This T cell receptor (beta chain) appears in the sequencing data of a study of T-cell reconstitution after alpha-beta-depleted transplantation in children. As it was prepared, the TCRbeta library received unique molecular identifiers. TCRdb analysed the PCR reads with MiXCR anew, one entry per CDR3 protein. Of approximately 350,000 distinct CDR3 sequences in the sample, 10% were seen once. Germline CDR1 is GTSNPN and CDR2 is SVGIG (reference sequence). The CDR3 has 11 residues. Trimming pared 0 bases from V and 7 bases from J, leaving 7 bases between. The rearrangement links TRBV30 to TRBJ2-7; D unclear. Sequencing used PBMCs from the stem cell graft donor, obtained from the stem cell graft. This receptor was identified in a human donor who donated a stem cell graft to a child with acute lymphoblastic leukemia. This chain's CDR3 is CAWSVAREQYF. The CDR3 nucleotides read TGTGCCTGGAGTGTAGCTCGGGAGCAGTACTTC.